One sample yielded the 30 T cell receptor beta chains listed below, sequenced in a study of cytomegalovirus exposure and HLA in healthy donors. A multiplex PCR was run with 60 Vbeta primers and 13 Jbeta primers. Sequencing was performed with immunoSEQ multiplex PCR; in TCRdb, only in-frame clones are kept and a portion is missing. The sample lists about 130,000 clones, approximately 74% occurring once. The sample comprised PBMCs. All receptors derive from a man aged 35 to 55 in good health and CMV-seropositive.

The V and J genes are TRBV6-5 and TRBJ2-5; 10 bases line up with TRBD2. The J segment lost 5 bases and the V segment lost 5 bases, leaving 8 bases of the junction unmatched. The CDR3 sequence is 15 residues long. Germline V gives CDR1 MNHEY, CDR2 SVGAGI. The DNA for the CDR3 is TGTGCCAGCAGTCCTCCCCTAGCGGGGGTTGAGACCCAGTACTTC. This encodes CASSPPLAGVETQYF.

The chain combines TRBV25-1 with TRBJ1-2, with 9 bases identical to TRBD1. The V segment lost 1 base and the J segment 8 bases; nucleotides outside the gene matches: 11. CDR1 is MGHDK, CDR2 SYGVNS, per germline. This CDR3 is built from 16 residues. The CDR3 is CASSESGTGRSRGYTF. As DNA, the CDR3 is TGTGCCAGCAGTGAATCGGGGACAGGGAGGTCTCGGGGCTACACCTTC.

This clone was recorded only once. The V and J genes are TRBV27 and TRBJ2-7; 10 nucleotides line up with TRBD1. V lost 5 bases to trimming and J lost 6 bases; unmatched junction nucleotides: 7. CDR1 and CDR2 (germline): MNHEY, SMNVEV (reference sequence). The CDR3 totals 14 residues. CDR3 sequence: CASSLGTGVGEQYF. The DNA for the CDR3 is TGTGCCAGCAGTCTCGGGACAGGGGTGGGCGAGCAGTACTTC.

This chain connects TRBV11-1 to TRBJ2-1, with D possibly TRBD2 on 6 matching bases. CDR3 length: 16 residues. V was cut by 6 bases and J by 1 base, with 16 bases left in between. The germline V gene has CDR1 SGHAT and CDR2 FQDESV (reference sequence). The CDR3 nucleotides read TGTGCCAGCAGTCAGGGCGGGAAGGGGTCCTACAATGAGCAGTTCTTC. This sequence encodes CASSQGGKGSYNEQFF.

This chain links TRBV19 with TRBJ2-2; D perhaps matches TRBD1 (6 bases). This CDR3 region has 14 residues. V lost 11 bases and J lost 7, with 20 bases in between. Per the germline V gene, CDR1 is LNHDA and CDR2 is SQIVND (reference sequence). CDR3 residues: CAASGQGQIGELFF. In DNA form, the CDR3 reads TGTGCCGCCTCCGGGCAGGGGCAAATCGGGGAGCTGTTTTTT. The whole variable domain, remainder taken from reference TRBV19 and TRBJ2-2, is DGGITQSPKYLFRKEGQNVTLSCEQNLNHDAMYWYRQDPGQGLRLIYYSQIVNDFQKGDIAEGYSVSREKKESFPLTVTSAQKNPTAFYLCAASGQGQIGELFFGEGSRLTVL.

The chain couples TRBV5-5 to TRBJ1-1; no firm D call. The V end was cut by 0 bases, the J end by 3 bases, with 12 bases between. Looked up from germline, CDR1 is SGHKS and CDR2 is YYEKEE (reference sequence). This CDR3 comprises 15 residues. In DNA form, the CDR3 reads TGTGCCAGCAGCTTGGATCGATCACGGTACACTGAAGCTTTCTTT. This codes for CASSLDRSRYTEAFF.

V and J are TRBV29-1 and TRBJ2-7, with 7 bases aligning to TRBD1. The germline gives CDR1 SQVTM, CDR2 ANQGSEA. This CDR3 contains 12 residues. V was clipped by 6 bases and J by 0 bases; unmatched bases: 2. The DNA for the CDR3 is TGCAGCGTCCGGGACAGCTCCTACGAGCAGTACTTC. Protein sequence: CSVRDSSYEQYF.

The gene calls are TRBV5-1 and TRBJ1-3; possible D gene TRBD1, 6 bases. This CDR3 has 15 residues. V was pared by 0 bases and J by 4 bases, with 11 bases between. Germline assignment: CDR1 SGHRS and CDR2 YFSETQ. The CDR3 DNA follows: TGCGCCAGCAGCTTGGAGGGGGGGCAAGGAAACACCATATATTTT. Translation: CASSLEGGQGNTIYF.

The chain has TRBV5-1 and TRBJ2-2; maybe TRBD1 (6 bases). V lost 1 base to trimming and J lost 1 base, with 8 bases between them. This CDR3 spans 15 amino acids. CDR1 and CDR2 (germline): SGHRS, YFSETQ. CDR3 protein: CASSLNRVNTGELFF. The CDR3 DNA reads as TGCGCCAGCAGCTTGAACAGGGTGAACACCGGGGAGCTGTTTTTT. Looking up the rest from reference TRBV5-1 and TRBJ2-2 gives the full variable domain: KAGVTQTPRYLIKTRGQQVTLSCSPISGHRSVSWYQQTPGQGLQFLFEYFSETQRNKGNFPGRFSGRQFSNSRSEMNVSTLELGDSALYLCASSLNRVNTGELFFGEGSRLTVL.

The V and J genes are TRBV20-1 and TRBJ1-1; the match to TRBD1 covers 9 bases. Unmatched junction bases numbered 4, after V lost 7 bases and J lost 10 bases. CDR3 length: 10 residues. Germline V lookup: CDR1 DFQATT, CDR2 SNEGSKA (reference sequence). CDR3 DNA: TGCAGTGAACCGACAGGGGGAGCTTTCTTT. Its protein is CSEPTGGAFF.

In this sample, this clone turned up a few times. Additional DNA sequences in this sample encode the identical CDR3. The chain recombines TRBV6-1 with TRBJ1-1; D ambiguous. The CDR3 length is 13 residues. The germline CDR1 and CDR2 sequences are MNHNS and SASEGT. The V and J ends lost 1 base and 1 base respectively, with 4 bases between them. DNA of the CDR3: TGTGCCAGCAGTGAAGGTAGGAACACTGAAGCTTTCTTT. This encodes CASSEGRNTEAFF.

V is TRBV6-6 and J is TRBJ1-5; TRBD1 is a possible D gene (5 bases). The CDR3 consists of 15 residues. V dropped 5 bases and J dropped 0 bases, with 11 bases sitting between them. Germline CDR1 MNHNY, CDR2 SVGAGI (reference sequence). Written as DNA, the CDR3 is TGTGCCAGCAGTAAGGTCGGGGGTAGCAATCAGCCCCAGCATTTT. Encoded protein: CASSKVGGSNQPQHF.

Here the CDR3 reads CASSGGLAGGYEQYF. As DNA, the CDR3 is TGTGCCAGCAGTGGGGGACTAGCGGGAGGGTACGAGCAGTACTTC. The V gene is TRBV6-5, the J gene TRBJ2-7; 16 bases are a match to TRBD2. Germline CDR1 MNHEY, CDR2 SVGAGI. This CDR3 is 15 amino acids long. V lost 5 bases and J lost 4; bases outside the gene matches: 2.

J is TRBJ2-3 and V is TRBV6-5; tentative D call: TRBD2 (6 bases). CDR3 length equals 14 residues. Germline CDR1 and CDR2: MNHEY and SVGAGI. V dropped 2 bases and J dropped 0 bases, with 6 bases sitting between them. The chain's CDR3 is CASSYGLSTDTQYF. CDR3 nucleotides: TGTGCCAGCAGTTACGGACTAAGCACAGATACGCAGTATTTT.

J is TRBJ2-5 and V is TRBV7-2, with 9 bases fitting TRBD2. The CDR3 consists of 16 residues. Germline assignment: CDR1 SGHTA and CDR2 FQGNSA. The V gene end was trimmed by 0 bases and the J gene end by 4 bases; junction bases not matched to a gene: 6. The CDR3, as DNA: TGTGCCAGCAGCTTAGCCTTAGCGGGAGCAGGAGAGACCCAGTACTTC. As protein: CASSLALAGAGETQYF.

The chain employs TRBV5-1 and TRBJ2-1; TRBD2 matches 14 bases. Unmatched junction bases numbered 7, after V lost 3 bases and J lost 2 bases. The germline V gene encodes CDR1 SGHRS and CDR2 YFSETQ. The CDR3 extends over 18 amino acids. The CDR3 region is CASSSGPGLAGAYNEQFF. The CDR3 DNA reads TGCGCCAGCAGCTCGGGGCCGGGACTAGCGGGGGCCTACAATGAGCAGTTCTTC.

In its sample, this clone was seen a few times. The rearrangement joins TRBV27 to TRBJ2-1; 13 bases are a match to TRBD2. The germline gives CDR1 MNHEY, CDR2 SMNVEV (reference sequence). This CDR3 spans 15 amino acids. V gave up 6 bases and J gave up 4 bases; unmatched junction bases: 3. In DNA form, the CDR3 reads TGTGCCAGCAGAGTGGGACTAGCGGGATACAATGAGCAGTTCTTC. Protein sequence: CASRVGLAGYNEQFF.

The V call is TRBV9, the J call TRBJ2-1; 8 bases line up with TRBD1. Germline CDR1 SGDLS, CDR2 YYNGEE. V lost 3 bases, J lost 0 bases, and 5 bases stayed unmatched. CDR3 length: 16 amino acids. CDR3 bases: TGTGCCAGCAGCGCACACAGGGGGGACTCCTACAATGAGCAGTTCTTC. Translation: CASSAHRGDSYNEQFF. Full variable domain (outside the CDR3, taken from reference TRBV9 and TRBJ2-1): DSGVTQTPKHLITATGQRVTLRCSPRSGDLSVYWYQQSLDQGLQFLIQYYNGEERAKGNILERFSAQQFPDLHSELNLSSLELGDSALYFCASSAHRGDSYNEQFFGPGTRLTVL.

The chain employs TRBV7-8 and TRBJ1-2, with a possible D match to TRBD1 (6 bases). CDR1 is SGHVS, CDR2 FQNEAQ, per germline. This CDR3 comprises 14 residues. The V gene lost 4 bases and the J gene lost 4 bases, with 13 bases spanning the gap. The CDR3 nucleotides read TGTGCCAGCAGCTCCCGACAGGTTTCCTATGGCTACACCTTC. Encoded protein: CASSSRQVSYGYTF.

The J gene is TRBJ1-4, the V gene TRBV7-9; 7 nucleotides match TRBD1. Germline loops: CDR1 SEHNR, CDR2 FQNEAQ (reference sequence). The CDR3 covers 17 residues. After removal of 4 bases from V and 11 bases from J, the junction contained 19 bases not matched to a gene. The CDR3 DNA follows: TGTGCCAGCAGCTCAAGACAGGGCAACAGCCGATTGCAGAAACTGTTTTTT. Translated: CASSSRQGNSRLQKLFF.

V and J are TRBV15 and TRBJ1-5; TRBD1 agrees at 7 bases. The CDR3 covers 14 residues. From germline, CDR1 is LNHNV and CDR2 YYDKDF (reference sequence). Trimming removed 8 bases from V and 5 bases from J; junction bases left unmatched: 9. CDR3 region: CATGQEQGYQPQHF. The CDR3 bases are TGTGCCACCGGACAGGAACAGGGGTATCAGCCCCAGCATTTT.

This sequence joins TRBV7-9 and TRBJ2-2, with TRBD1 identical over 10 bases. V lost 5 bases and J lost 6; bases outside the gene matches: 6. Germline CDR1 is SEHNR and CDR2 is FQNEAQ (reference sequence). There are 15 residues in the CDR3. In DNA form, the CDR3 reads TGTGCCAGCAGCGAAGGGACAGGGGAAGCCGGGGAGCTGTTTTTT. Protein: CASSEGTGEAGELFF.

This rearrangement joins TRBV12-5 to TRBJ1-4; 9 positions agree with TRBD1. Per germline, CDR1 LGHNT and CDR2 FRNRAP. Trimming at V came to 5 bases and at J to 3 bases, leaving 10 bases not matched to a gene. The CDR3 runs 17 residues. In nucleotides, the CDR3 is TGTGCTAGTGGTCCGGGACAGGGACCAGCGGCTAATGAAAAACTGTTTTTT. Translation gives CASGPGQGPAANEKLFF.

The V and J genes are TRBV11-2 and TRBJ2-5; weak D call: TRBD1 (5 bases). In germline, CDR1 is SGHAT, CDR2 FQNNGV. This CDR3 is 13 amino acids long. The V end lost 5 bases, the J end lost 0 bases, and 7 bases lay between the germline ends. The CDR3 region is CASSKGNQETQYF. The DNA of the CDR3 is TGTGCCAGCAGCAAGGGGAACCAAGAGACCCAGTACTTC. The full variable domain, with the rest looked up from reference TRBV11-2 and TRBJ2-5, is EAGVAQSPRYKIIEKRQSVAFWCNPISGHATLYWYQQILGQGPKLLIQFQNNGVVDDSQLPKDRFSAERLKGVDSTLKIQPAKLEDSAVYLCASSKGNQETQYFGPGTRLLVL.

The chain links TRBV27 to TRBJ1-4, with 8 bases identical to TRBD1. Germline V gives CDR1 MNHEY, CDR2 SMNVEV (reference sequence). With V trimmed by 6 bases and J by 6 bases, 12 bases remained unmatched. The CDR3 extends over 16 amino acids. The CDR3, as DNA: TGTGCCAGCAGCCCGGGAGGCAGGGGGCTTTATGAAAAACTGTTTTTT. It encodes CASSPGGRGLYEKLFF. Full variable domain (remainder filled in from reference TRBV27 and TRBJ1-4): EAQVTQNPRYLITVTGKKLTVTCSQNMNHEYMSWYRQDPGLGLRQIYYSMNVEVTDKGDVPEGYKVSRKEKRNFPLILESPSPNQTSLYFCASSPGGRGLYEKLFFGSGTQLSVL.

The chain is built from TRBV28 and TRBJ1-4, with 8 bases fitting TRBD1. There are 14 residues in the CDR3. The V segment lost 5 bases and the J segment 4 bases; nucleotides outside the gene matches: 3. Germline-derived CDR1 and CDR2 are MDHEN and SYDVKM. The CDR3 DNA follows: TGTGCCAGCAGTAAACAGGGGGTTAATGAAAAACTGTTTTTT. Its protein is CASSKQGVNEKLFF. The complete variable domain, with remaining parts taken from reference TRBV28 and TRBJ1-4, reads DVKVTQSSRYLVKRTGEKVFLECVQDMDHENMFWYRQDPGLGLRLIYFSYDVKMKEKGDIPEGYSVSREKKERFSLILESASTNQTSMYLCASSKQGVNEKLFFGSGTQLSVL.

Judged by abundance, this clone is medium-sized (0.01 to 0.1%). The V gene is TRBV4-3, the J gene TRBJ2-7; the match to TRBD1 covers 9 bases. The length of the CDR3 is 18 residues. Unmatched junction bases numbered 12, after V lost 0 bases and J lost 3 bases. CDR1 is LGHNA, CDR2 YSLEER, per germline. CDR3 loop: CASSQDLSGWTGDYEQYF. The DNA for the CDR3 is TGCGCCAGCAGCCAAGATCTGTCGGGGTGGACAGGGGACTACGAGCAGTACTTC.

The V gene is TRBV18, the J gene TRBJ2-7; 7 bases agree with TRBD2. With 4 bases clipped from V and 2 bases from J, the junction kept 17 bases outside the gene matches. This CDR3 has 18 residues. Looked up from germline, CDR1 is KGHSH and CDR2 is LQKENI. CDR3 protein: CASSLRSSGNSGAYEQYF. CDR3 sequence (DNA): TGTGCCAGCTCACTACGTTCTAGCGGCAATTCTGGGGCCTACGAGCAGTACTTC.

As DNA, the CDR3 is TGTGCCAGCAGTTTGGAGCAGGGGTATGGACGAAAGTTCTTC. As protein: CASSLEQGYGRKFF. V and J are TRBV28 and TRBJ2-1; the D gene is possibly TRBD1 (6 bases). Germline loops: CDR1 MDHEN, CDR2 SYDVKM. This CDR3 comprises 14 residues. Trimming left V 3 bases short and J 14 bases short, with 20 bases between.

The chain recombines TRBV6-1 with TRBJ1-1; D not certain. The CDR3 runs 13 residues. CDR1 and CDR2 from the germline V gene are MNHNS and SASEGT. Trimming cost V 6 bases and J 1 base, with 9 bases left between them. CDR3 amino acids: CASRLSRNTEAFF. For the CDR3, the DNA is TGTGCCAGCAGACTTTCACGGAACACTGAAGCTTTCTTT.